These 32 T cell receptor beta chains came from one sample sequenced in a study of T-cell reconstitution after alpha-beta-depleted transplantation in children. Unique molecular identifiers were used to barcode this TCRbeta library. A single record per CDR3 protein comes from TCRdb applying MiXCR to the PCR reads. The sample holds about 140,000 distinct CDR3 sequences, around 9% seen once. The input for sequencing was PBMCs, mostly from graft donor cells, taken 180 days after TCRalphabeta/CD19-depleted stem cell transplant. Every receptor here comes from a female patient between 2 and 15 years old who had a stem cell transplant for congenital amegakaryocytic thrombocytopenia, so the T cells may come from the graft donor.

The chain couples TRBV12-3 or TRBV12-4 to TRBJ2-1; perhaps TRBD1 as D (5 bases). The CDR3 spans 14 residues. V was clipped by 4 bases and J by 2 bases, with 9 bases between them. In nucleotides, the CDR3 is TGTGCCAGCAGTTACAGGAATACCTACAATGAGCAGTTCTTC. As protein: CASSYRNTYNEQFF.

This clonotype occurred many times. V is TRBV28 and J is TRBJ2-7; the match to TRBD2 covers 11 bases. Germline lookup yields CDR1 MDHEN and CDR2 SYDVKM. Trimming at V came to 5 bases and at J to 0 bases, leaving 9 bases not matched to a gene. The CDR3 is 17 residues long. The CDR3 DNA sequence: TGTGCCAGCAGTATTATACCGGGACTAGCGGACTCCTACGAGCAGTACTTC. Residues: CASSIIPGLADSYEQYF.

This chain links TRBV20-1 with TRBJ1-1; no reliable D call. Germline V CDR1 and CDR2: DFQATT, SNEGSKA (reference sequence). The germline V and J ends were trimmed by 3 bases and 3 bases, with 8 bases remaining between them. The CDR3 contains 12 residues. CDR3 nucleotides: TGCAGTGCTAGCCCCCGAGACACTGAAGCTTTCTTT. It specifies CSASPRDTEAFF.

In this sample, this clonotype is large. This chain uses TRBV4-1 with TRBJ2-5; D is possibly TRBD1 or TRBD2 (5 bases each). The length of the CDR3 is 14 residues. The germline V gene has CDR1 MGHRA and CDR2 YSYEKL. V was shortened by 2 bases and J by 7 bases, with 14 bases between the two germline ends. The chain's CDR3 is CASSQKIGGWTQYF. The CDR3 nucleotides read TGCGCCAGCAGCCAAAAGATTGGGGGATGGACCCAGTACTTC.

This clonotype has at least ten counts. The junction does not match germline at one end; this may be a read error. V gene TRBV5-4 combines with J gene TRBJ2-3; 9 positions match TRBD2. The CDR3 consists of 15 residues. Germline V gene data show CDR1 as SGHNT and CDR2 as YYREEE (reference sequence). As DNA, the CDR3 is TGTGCCAGCAGCCGAGCAGCTAGCGGGATTAATACGCAGTGTTTT. This gives the protein CASSRAASGINTQCF.

In its sample, this clonotype was seen many times. The chain couples TRBV5-4 to TRBJ1-6, with unresolved D. Trimming shortened V by 5 bases and J by 0 bases, and 9 bases separated the two germline ends. The germline V gene has CDR1 SGHNT and CDR2 YYREEE (reference sequence). This CDR3 spans 15 amino acids. This CDR3 reads CASSETSSYNSPLHF. The DNA of the CDR3 is TGTGCCAGCAGTGAAACGAGCTCCTATAATTCACCCCTCCACTTT.

Worth noting for this clonotype: Since a much larger clone is just one base distant, this may be a read error. This chain connects TRBV28 to TRBJ2-4; D possibly corresponds to TRBD2 (5 bases). Germline V gene lookup returns CDR1 MDHEN and CDR2 SYDVKM. The CDR3 loop spans 16 amino acids. This CDR3 is CASNTFVGRATNIQYF. The CDR3 region has the DNA TGTGCCAGCAATACATTTGTCGGGCGGGCCACAAACATTCAGTACTTC.

This clonotype was counted only a few times. The rearrangement links TRBV6-1 to TRBJ1-1; a weak D match, TRBD1 (5 bases). Germline V gene sequence: CDR1 MNHNS, CDR2 SASEGT. The CDR3 consists of 14 residues. Trimming stripped 6 bases from V and 1 base from J, with 12 bases between. The CDR3 DNA sequence: TGTGCCAGCAGAACCGGGACTACGAACACTGAAGCTTTCTTT. It is translated as CASRTGTTNTEAFF.

In this sample, this clonotype turned up many times. This chain connects TRBV5-6 to TRBJ2-1; D might be TRBD1 or TRBD2, each matching 5 bases. The CDR3 spans 15 residues. The germline V and J ends were trimmed by 4 bases and 8 bases, with 19 bases remaining between them. CDR1 and CDR2 (germline): SGHDT, YYEEEE. CDR3 loop: CASSPWDLYLDEQFF. CDR3 DNA: TGTGCCAGCAGCCCCTGGGACCTATATTTGGATGAGCAGTTCTTC.

V usage is TRBV11-2 and J usage is TRBJ1-6; possible D gene TRBD1, 5 bases. The CDR3 consists of 14 residues. The germline gives CDR1 SGHAT, CDR2 FQNNGV. Trimming took 5 bases from V and 2 from J, leaving 7 bases between them. CDR3 nucleotide sequence: TGTGCCAGCAGCCCGGGGGCCTATAATTCACCCCTCCACTTT. Protein product: CASSPGAYNSPLHF.

There are many counts of this clonotype. The chain combines TRBV4-2 with TRBJ1-1; 10 bases match TRBD1. Per germline, CDR1 LGHNA and CDR2 YNFKEQ. This CDR3 is 19 amino acids long. Trimming cost V 4 bases and J 1 base; bases outside gene matches: 15. CDR3 coding DNA: TGTGCCAGCAGCCCAAGTCGCCCCCTGGGACAGGGGCCGAACACTGAAGCTTTCTTT. This translates into CASSPSRPLGQGPNTEAFF.

This clonotype turned up a few times. The chain combines TRBV6-2 or TRBV6-3 with TRBJ2-2; 7 positions agree with TRBD1. The CDR3 covers 15 residues. Germline CDR1 is MNHEY and CDR2 is SVGEGT. V lost 6 bases, J lost 5 bases, and 9 bases stayed unmatched. CDR3 nucleotide sequence: TGTGCCAGCAGACCCCGACAGGGATGGACCGGGGAGCTGTTTTTT. It codes for CASRPRQGWTGELFF.

This clonotype was seen at least ten times. The chain recombines TRBV20-1 with TRBJ2-1, with 8 bases identical to TRBD2. This CDR3 is 17 amino acids long. Germline V CDR1 and CDR2: DFQATT, SNEGSKA (reference sequence). J lost 6 bases, V lost 3 bases, and 16 bases had no gene match. DNA for the CDR3: TGCAGTGCTAGCCCCCCTTACGGGAGGGGGGGCCTCAATGAGCAGTTCTTC. Translation: CSASPPYGRGGLNEQFF.

The sample holds a few counts of this clonotype. The rearrangement links TRBV20-1 to TRBJ2-7; 11 bases are a match to TRBD2. The CDR3 extends over 16 amino acids. Trimming cost V 6 bases and J 1 base; bases outside gene matches: 11. Per germline, CDR1 DFQATT and CDR2 SNEGSKA (reference sequence). CDR3 sequence reads: CSALPTSGSPSYEQYF. The CDR3 DNA reads TGCAGTGCACTCCCCACTAGCGGGAGTCCGTCCTACGAGCAGTACTTC.

This chain uses TRBV14 with TRBJ2-1; TRBD2 might be the D (6 bases). This CDR3 region has 16 residues. V lost 4 bases to trimming and J lost 3 bases, with 16 bases between them. The germline V gene has CDR1 SGHDN and CDR2 FVKESK. DNA for the CDR3: TGTGCCAGCAGCCGCCGACTAGAACTATTCTACAATGAGCAGTTCTTC. This codes for CASSRRLELFYNEQFF.

The table lists this clonotype with many counts. V gene TRBV24-1 combines with J gene TRBJ2-5; unclear D gene. This CDR3 spans 14 amino acids. CDR1 and CDR2 (germline): KGHDR, SFDVKD. V was cut by 1 base and J by 5 bases, with 10 bases left in between. CDR3 sequence: CATSDFAFGETQYF. The DNA for the CDR3 is TGTGCCACCAGTGATTTCGCTTTTGGGGAGACCCAGTACTTC.

Here the CDR3 DNA reads TGTGCCAGCAGCACTCGACAGGGGGCGAACACTGAAGCTTTCTTT. Translated: CASSTRQGANTEAFF. V is TRBV5-5 and J is TRBJ1-1; 10 bases are shared with TRBD1. The germline CDR1 and CDR2 sequences are SGHKS and YYEKEE (reference sequence). CDR3 size: 15 residues. The V segment lost 4 bases and the J segment 1 base; nucleotides outside the gene matches: 4.

This clonotype was recorded a few times. The V and J genes are TRBV5-6 and TRBJ2-7, with D perhaps given as TRBD1 or TRBD2 (6 bases each). CDR3 length equals 15 residues. The germline V gene encodes CDR1 SGHDT and CDR2 YYEEEE. V was shortened by 0 bases and J by 3 bases, with 13 bases between the two germline ends. CDR3 amino acids: CASSLGGALFYEQYF. The CDR3 region has the DNA TGTGCCAGCAGCTTGGGGGGGGCCCTTTTCTACGAGCAGTACTTC.

This clonotype showed up many times. This clone may be a read error of a much larger clone one base away. The chain joins TRBV5-6 to TRBJ2-1, with TRBD2 matching over 9 bases. V shed 4 bases, J shed 8 bases, and the junction held 10 bases outside the gene matches. The germline V gene encodes CDR1 SGHDT and CDR2 YYEEEE. The CDR3 covers 15 residues. The CDR3 DNA sequence: TGTGCCAGCAGCCCCCATAGCGGGAGATGGGATGAGCAGTTCTTC. This translates into CASSPHSGRWDEQFF.

This clonotype appeared many times. The rearrangement joins TRBV3-1 to TRBJ2-1, with D perhaps matching TRBD2 (5 bases). From germline, CDR1 is LGHDT and CDR2 YNNKEL (reference sequence). V gave up 3 bases and J gave up 9 bases, with 12 bases separating them. The CDR3 has 13 amino acids. CDR3 sequence (DNA): TGTGCCAGCAGCCAGGGTCTACGGGGTGAGCAGTTCTTC. It encodes CASSQGLRGEQFF.

This clonotype has ten or more counts. V gene TRBV12-3 or TRBV12-4 combines with J gene TRBJ2-4; possibly TRBD2 for D (6 bases). This CDR3 spans 14 amino acids. V dropped 0 bases and J dropped 8 bases, with 11 bases sitting between them. The CDR3 nucleotides read TGTGCCAGCAGTTTAGCCGGGAGAGGTTACATTCAGTACTTC. Protein: CASSLAGRGYIQYF.

In its sample, this clonotype was seen a few times. The chain joins TRBV4-2 to TRBJ2-1; 9 bases are a match to TRBD2. The CDR3 covers 17 residues. V shed 2 bases, J shed 7 bases, and the junction held 12 bases outside the gene matches. The germline gives CDR1 LGHNA, CDR2 YNFKEQ. CDR3 in amino acids: CASSQPRGGSGGNEQFF. CDR3 bases: TGTGCCAGCAGCCAACCCCGGGGGGGTAGCGGGGGAAATGAGCAGTTCTTC.

V gene TRBV5-3 combines with J gene TRBJ1-5; 7 bases match TRBD1. TRBV5-3 is labeled an ORF, and its function is uncertain. Germline trimming cut 0 bases from V and 1 base from J; bases unmatched to any gene: 4. The CDR3 has 16 amino acids. The CDR3 DNA is TGTGCCAGAAGCTTGGTTAGGGACAGAAGCAATCAGCCCCAGCATTTT. It specifies CARSLVRDRSNQPQHF.

There are many counts of this clonotype. The chain links TRBV10-2 to TRBJ2-7; possibly TRBD1 for D (6 bases). V was trimmed by 2 bases and J by 5 bases, leaving 10 bases between them. Germline V gives CDR1 WSHSY, CDR2 SAAADI. CDR3 length: 13 amino acids. In nucleotides, the CDR3 is TGCGCCAGCAGTGAGGGACAGTTCCACGAGCAGTACTTC. Its translation is CASSEGQFHEQYF.

This clonotype was found a few times. V is TRBV5-1 and J is TRBJ1-2; TRBD1 is a possible D gene (6 bases). Deletions cut 0 bases from V and 6 bases from J, with 12 bases between. CDR1 is SGHRS and CDR2 is YFSETQ in the germline V gene. The CDR3 sequence is 14 residues long. The CDR3 coding sequence is TGCGCCAGCAGCTTGGATCCGGACAGTGATGGCTACACCTTC. It encodes CASSLDPDSDGYTF.

This clonotype was seen repeatedly, ten times or more. The gene calls are TRBV20-1 and TRBJ2-2, with 11 nucleotides matching TRBD1. V was clipped by 6 bases and J by 4 bases; unmatched bases: 4. CDR1 is DFQATT and CDR2 is SNEGSKA in the germline V gene (reference sequence). The CDR3 runs to 14 residues. In DNA, the CDR3 is TGCAGTGCCCAGGACAGGGGGCGCACCGGGGAGCTGTTTTTT. The encoded protein is CSAQDRGRTGELFF.

This clonotype was seen many times. The chain links TRBV11-1 to TRBJ1-1; no clear D. Germline assignment: CDR1 SGHAT and CDR2 FQDESV (reference sequence). The CDR3 has 14 residues. Trimming pared 5 bases from V and 0 bases from J, leaving 10 bases between. The CDR3 loop is CASSADGLNTEAFF. CDR3 DNA: TGTGCCAGCAGCGCAGACGGACTGAACACTGAAGCTTTCTTT.

This clonotype was recorded many times. J is TRBJ2-3 and V is TRBV5-1; possibly TRBD1 for D (6 bases). This CDR3 comprises 14 residues. CDR1 and CDR2 from the germline V gene are SGHRS and YFSETQ. V shed 2 bases and J shed 5 bases, with 12 bases lying between them. DNA for the CDR3: TGCGCCAGCAGCTTTACAGGGTCGAAAGATACGCAGTATTTT. Amino acids: CASSFTGSKDTQYF.

V gene TRBV20-1 combines with J gene TRBJ2-1; perhaps TRBD2 as D (6 bases). The germline V gene encodes CDR1 DFQATT and CDR2 SNEGSKA (reference sequence). The CDR3 extends over 16 amino acids. The V gene lost 6 bases and the J gene lost 8 bases, with 26 bases spanning the gap. The CDR3 spells CSAVPFGSGKTDEQFF. CDR3 nucleotide sequence: TGCAGTGCAGTCCCTTTTGGTAGCGGTAAAACGGATGAGCAGTTCTTC.

This clonotype showed up many times. V is TRBV28 and J is TRBJ2-3, with TRBD2 matching over 8 bases. Germline loops: CDR1 MDHEN, CDR2 SYDVKM. CDR3 size: 13 residues. V lost 3 bases to trimming and J lost 12 bases; unmatched junction nucleotides: 8. CDR3 DNA: TGTGCCAGCAGTTTCGCGGGACTAGGTTCTCAGTATTTT. Translated, it gives CASSFAGLGSQYF.

In its sample, this clonotype was seen many times. The rearrangement links TRBV2 to TRBJ2-1, with D tentatively TRBD1 or TRBD2 (6 bases each). V lost 6 bases, J lost 7 bases, and 16 bases lay in between. The CDR3 spans 14 residues. Germline V gives CDR1 SNHLY, CDR2 FYNNEI. The CDR3 loop is CASRLGGSENEQFF. The CDR3 DNA is TGTGCCAGCAGACTAGGGGGGTCGGAGAATGAGCAGTTCTTC.

The CDR3 is CASSGGTAGANVLTF. The CDR3, as DNA: TGTGCCAGCAGCGGTGGGACAGCTGGGGCCAACGTCCTGACTTTC. The chain links TRBV7-2 to TRBJ2-6; the match to TRBD1 covers 7 bases. In germline, CDR1 is SGHTA, CDR2 FQGNSA. Unmatched junction bases numbered 3, after V lost 5 bases and J lost 2 bases. The CDR3 covers 15 residues.